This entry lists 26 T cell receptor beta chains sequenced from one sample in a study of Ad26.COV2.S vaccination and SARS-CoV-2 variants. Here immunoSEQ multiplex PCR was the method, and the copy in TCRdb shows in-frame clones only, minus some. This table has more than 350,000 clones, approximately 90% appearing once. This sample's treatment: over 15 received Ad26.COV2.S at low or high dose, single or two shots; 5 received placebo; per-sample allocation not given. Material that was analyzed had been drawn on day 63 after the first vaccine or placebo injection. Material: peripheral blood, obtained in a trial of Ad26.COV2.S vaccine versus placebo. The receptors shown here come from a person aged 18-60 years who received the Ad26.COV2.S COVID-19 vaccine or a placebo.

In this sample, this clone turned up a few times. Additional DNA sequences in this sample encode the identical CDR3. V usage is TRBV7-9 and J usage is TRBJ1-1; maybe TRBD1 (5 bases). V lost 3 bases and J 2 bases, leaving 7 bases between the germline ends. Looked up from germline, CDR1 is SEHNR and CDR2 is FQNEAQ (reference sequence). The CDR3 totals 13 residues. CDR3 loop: CASSLTVNTEAFF. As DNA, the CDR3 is TGTGCCAGCAGCTTGACAGTAAACACTGAAGCTTTCTTT.

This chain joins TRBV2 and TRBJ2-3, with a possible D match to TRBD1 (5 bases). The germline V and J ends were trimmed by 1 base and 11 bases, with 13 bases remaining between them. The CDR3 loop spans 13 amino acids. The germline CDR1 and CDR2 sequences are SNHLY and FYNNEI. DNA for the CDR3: TGTGCCAGCAGTGAAGGCCAGGGTATGTTGCAGTATTTT. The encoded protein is CASSEGQGMLQYF.

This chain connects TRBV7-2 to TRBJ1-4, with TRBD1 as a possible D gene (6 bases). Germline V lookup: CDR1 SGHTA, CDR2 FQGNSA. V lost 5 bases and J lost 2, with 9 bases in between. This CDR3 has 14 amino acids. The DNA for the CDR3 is TGTGCCAGCAGCCTAACAGGGACTAATGAAAAACTGTTTTTT. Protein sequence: CASSLTGTNEKLFF.

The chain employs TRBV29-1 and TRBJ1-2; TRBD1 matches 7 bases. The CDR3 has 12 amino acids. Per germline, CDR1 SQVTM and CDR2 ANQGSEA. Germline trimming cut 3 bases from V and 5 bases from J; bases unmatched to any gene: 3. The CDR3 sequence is CSVEAGGYGYTF. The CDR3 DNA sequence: TGCAGCGTTGAGGCAGGGGGATATGGCTACACCTTC.

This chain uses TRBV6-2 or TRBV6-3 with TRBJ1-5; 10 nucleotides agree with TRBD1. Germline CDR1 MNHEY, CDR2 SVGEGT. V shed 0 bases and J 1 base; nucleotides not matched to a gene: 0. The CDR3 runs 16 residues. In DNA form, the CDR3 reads TGTGCCAGCAGTTACTCGGGACAGGGGAGCAATCAGCCCCAGCATTTT. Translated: CASSYSGQGSNQPQHF.

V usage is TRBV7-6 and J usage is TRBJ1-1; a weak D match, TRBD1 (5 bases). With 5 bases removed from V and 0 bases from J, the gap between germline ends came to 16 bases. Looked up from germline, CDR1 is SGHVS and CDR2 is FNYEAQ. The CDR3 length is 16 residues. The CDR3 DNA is TGTGCCAGCAGCCCTAGCCCCGCAGGGTTGAACACTGAAGCTTTCTTT. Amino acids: CASSPSPAGLNTEAFF.

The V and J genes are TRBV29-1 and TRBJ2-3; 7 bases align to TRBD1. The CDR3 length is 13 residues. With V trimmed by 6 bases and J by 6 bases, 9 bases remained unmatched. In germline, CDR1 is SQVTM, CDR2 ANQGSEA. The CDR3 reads CSVLRQGYDTQYF. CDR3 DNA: TGCAGCGTCCTAAGACAGGGATACGATACGCAGTATTTT.

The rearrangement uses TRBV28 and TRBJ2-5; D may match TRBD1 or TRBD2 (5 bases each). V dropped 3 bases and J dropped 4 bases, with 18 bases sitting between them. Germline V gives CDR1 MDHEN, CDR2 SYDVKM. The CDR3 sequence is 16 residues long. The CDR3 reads CASSFALGVGVETQYF. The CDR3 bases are TGTGCCAGCAGTTTCGCCCTGGGGGTCGGGGTAGAGACCCAGTACTTC.

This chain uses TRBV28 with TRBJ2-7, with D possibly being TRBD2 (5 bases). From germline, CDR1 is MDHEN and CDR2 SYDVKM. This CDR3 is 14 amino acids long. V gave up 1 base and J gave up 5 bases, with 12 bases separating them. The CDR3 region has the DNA TGTGCCAGCAGTTTATCGGGGAGTCTTAACGAGCAGTACTTC. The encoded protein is CASSLSGSLNEQYF.

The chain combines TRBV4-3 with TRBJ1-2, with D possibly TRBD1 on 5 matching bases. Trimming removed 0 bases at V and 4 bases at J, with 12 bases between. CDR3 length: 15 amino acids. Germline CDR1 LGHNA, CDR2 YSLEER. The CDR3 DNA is TGCGCCAGCAGCCAAGATAAGGGGATGTCCTATGGCTACACCTTC. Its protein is CASSQDKGMSYGYTF.

In DNA, the CDR3 is TGTGCCAGCAGTGAACGGACTAGCGGGAGTTTTAGCACAGATACGCAGTATTTT. Translation gives CASSERTSGSFSTDTQYF. The chain is built from TRBV2 and TRBJ2-3, with 13 bases aligning to TRBD2. The CDR3 consists of 18 residues. Germline lookup yields CDR1 SNHLY and CDR2 FYNNEI. Trimming removed 2 bases from V and 0 bases from J; junction bases left unmatched: 5.

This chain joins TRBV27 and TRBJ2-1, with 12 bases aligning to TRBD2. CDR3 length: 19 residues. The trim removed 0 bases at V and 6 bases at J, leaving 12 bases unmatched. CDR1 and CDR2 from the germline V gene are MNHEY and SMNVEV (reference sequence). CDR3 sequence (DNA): TGTGCCAGCAGTTTATCATCGCAGTCTAGCGGGAGGGCCCTCAATGAGCAGTTCTTC. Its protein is CASSLSSQSSGRALNEQFF.

CDR3 sequence: CASSTGLANYNEQFF. CDR3 DNA sequence: TGTGCCAGTAGCACGGGACTAGCGAACTACAATGAGCAGTTCTTC. The chain couples TRBV19 to TRBJ2-1; TRBD2 agrees at 10 bases. The germline V gene encodes CDR1 LNHDA and CDR2 SQIVND (reference sequence). The CDR3 runs to 15 residues. With V trimmed by 6 bases and J by 3 bases, 5 bases remained unmatched.

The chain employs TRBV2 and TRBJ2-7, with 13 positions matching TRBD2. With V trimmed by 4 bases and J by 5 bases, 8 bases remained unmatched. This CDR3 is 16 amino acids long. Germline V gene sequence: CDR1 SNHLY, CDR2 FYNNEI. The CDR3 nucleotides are TGTGCCAGCAGTGGGGGCGGGACTAGCGGGATAAACGAGCAGTACTTC. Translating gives CASSGGGTSGINEQYF. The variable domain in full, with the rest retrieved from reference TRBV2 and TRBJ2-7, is EPEVTQTPSHQVTQMGQEVILRCVPISNHLYFYWYRQILGQKVEFLVSFYNNEISEKSEIFDDQFSVERPDGSNFTLKIRSTKLEDSAMYFCASSGGGTSGINEQYFGPGTRLTVT.

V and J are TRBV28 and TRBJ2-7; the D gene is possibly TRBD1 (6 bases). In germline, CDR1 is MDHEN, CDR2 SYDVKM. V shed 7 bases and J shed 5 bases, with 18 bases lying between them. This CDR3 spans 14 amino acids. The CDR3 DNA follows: TGTGCCAGCACAAAACAGGGAATTCACCACGAGCAGTACTTC. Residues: CASTKQGIHHEQYF.

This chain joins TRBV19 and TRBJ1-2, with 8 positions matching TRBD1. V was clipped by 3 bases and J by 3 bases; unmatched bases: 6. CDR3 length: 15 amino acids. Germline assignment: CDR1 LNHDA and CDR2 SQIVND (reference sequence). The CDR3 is CASSISGQADYGYTF. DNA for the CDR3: TGTGCCAGTAGTATCTCGGGACAGGCGGACTATGGCTACACCTTC.

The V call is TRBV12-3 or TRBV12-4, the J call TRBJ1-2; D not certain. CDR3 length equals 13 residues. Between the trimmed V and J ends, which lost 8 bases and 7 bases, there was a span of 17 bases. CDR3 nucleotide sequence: TGTGCCAGCTCCGGTTTTCCTTTAGGTGGCTACACCTTC. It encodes CASSGFPLGGYTF.

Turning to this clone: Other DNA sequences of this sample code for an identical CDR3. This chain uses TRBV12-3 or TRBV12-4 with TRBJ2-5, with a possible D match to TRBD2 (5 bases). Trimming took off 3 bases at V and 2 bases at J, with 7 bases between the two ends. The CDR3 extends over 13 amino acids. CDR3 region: CASSFGGQETQYF. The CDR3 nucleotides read TGTGCCAGCAGTTTTGGAGGTCAAGAGACCCAGTACTTC.

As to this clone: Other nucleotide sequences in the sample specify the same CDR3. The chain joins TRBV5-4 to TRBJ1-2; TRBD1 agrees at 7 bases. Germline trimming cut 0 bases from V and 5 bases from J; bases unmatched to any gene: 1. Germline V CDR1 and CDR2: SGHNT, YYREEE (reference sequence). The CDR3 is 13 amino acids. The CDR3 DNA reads TGTGCCAGCAGCTTGGCAGGGGGATATGGCTACACCTTC. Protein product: CASSLAGGYGYTF.

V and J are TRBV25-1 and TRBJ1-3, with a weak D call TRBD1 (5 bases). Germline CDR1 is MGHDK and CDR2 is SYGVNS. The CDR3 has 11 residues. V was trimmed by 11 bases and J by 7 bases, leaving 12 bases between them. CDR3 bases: TGTGCCTGCCGGGACGCCAACACCATATATTTT. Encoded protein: CACRDANTIYF.

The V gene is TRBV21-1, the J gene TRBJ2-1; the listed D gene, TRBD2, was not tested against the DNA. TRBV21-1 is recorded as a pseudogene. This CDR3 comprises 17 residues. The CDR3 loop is CASSNLGRDPSYNEQFF. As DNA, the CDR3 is TGTGCCAGCAGCAACTTAGGGCGGGATCCTTCCTACAATGAGCAGTTCTTC.

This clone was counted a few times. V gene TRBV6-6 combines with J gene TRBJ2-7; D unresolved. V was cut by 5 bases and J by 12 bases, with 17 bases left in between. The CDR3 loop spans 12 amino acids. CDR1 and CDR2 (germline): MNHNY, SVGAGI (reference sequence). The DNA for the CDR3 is TGTGCCAGCAGTACCTATGCAGGCAAATCGTACTTC. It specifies CASSTYAGKSYF.

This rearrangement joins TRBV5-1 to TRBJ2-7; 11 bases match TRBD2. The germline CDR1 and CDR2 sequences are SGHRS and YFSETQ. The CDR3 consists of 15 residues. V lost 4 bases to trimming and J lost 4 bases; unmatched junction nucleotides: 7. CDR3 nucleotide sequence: TGCGCCAGCAGCCCAACTAGCGGGAGTTTGTACGAGCAGTACTTC. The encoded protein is CASSPTSGSLYEQYF.

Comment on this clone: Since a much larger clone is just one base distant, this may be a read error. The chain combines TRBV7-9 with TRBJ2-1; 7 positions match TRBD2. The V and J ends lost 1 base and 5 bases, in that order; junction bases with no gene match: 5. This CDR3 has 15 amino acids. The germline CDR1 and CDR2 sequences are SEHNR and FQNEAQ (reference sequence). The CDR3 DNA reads TGTGCCAGCAGCTTAGGGCTAGCGGTAAACAATGAGCAGTTCTTC. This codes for CASSLGLAVNNEQFF.

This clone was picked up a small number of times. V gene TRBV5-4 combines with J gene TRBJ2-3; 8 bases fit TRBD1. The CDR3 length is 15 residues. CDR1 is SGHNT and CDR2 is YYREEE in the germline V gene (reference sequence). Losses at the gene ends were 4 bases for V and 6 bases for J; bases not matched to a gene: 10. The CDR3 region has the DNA TGTGCCAGCAGCGGACAGGGCCGCGGGGCGGATACGCAGTATTTT. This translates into CASSGQGRGADTQYF.

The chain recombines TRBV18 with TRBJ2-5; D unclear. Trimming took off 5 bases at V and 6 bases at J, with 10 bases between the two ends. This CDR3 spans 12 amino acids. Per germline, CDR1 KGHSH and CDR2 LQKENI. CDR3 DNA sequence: TGTGCCAGCTCATCTACGGCGAAGACCCAGTACTTC. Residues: CASSSTAKTQYF.